The clone carrying this T cell receptor beta chain showed up many times. Its target is unknown. Primed by a sample-barcoded 5' primer and a J-beta primer mix, a second PCR proceeded for roughly 6 to 12 cycles. TCRdb ran MiXCR on the 5' RACE reads and lists one entry per CDR3 protein. The table lists approximately 600,000 distinct CDR3 sequences, roughly three fifths of them singletons. The total RNA that was extracted per sample amounted to at least 5 micrograms. The CDR3 spans 16 residues. Germline V gives CDR1 SQVTM, CDR2 ANQGSEA. The junction had 13 bases not matched to a gene; V was cut back by 8 bases and J by 2 bases. The sample belongs to a study of blood T cells in healthy people across ages. Overall study findings and caveats: No one knew whether donors had CMV, which possibly confounded expanded clonotype changes.

The chain has TRBV29-1 and TRBJ2-1; 9 nucleotides match TRBD2. The sequence was collected from a man in his sixties in good health. The sample was blood. CDR3 bases: TGCAGCACAACTGGGGTAGCGGGGGCAACCTACAATGAGCAGTTCTTC. Translating it yields CSTTGVAGATYNEQFF.